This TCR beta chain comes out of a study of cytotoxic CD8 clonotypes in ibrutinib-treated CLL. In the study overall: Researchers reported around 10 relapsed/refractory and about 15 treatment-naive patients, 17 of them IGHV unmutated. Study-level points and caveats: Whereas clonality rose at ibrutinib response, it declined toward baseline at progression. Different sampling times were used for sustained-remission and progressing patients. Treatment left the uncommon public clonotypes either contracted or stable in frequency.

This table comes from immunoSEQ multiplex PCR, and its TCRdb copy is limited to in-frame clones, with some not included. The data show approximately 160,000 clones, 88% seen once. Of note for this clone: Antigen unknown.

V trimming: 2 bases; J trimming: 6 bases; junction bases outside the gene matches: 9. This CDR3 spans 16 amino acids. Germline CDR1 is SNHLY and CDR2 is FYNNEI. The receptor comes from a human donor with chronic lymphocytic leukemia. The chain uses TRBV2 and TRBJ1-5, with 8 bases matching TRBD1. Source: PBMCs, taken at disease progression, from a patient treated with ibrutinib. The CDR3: CASSERGQGIRQPQHF. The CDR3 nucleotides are TGTGCCAGCAGTGAAAGAGGACAGGGAATCCGTCAGCCCCAGCATTTT.